This T cell receptor beta chain was retrieved from a study of blood T cell repertoires in COVID-19. Study-level information: COVID-19 samples collected from the United States, Italy and Spain covered acute and convalescent phases. PBMCs, B-cell-depleted T cells, or T cells provided the cDNA or gDNA that made up the material.

The count of this clone is one. Source study methods: Amplification of reference gene primers provided the estimated nucleated cell counts. The data were produced by immunoSEQ multiplex PCR, yet TCRdb's version contains in-frame clones alone and is incomplete. The DNA gave D and trimming, while V, J and clone size come from that table. The profile shows a few hundred thousand clones, approximately 82% of them singletons. Germline V gene lookup returns CDR1 KGHSH and CDR2 LQKENI. The CDR3 loop spans 12 amino acids. V lost 3 bases and J 6 bases, leaving 7 bases between the germline ends. The receptor was isolated from a man in his forties or fifties with active or convalescent COVID-19. Sequencing was carried out using peripheral blood. This chain joins TRBV18 and TRBJ2-3; D remains unclear. The CDR3 sequence: CASSPTGDTQYF. Here the CDR3 DNA reads TGTGCCAGCTCACCGACTGGGGATACGCAGTATTTT. The entire variable domain, with the rest obtained from reference TRBV18 and TRBJ2-3, is as follows: NAGVMQNPRHLVRRRGQEARLRCSPMKGHSHVYWYRQLPEEGLKFMVYLQKENIIDESGMPKERFSAEFPKEGPSILRIQQVVRGDSAAYFCASSPTGDTQYFGPGTRLTVL.